This T cell receptor (beta chain) was observed in a study of cytomegalovirus exposure and HLA in healthy donors. Broader study findings: Usually a TCR sequence was rare, but some public TCRs were found in many donors.

This clone was detected only once. Its antigen is as yet unknown. TCRdb's copy holds only in-frame clones and misses some; the assay was immunoSEQ multiplex PCR. The repertoire includes 150,000 or so clones, about 86% of them detected once, and 2.1% sits in the top ten. The sequenced sample consisted of PBMCs. This TCR derives from a human donor in good health.

The CDR3 reads CARSPGLEKLFF. CDR3 DNA sequence: TGTGCCAGAAGCCCCGGACTGGAAAAACTGTTTTTT. The V and J genes are TRBV5-3 and TRBJ1-4; no reliable D call. TRBV5-3 is an ORF, and what it does is uncertain. CDR3 length: 12 amino acids. Trimming took 4 bases from V and 8 from J, leaving 9 bases between them.